These 4 T cell receptor beta chains were all obtained from the same sample, sequenced in a study of blood T cell repertoires in COVID-19. Profiled with immunoSEQ multiplex PCR; TCRdb holds only in-frame clones, not every one. The table shows around 270,000 clones, with more than 85% occurring only once. The specimen sequenced was peripheral blood. The source of these receptors is a woman aged 55-70 years with COVID-19, enrolled during active disease.

V is TRBV7-3 and J is TRBJ2-2, with D unresolved. Trimming left V 2 bases short and J 3 bases short, with 7 bases between. This CDR3 spans 14 amino acids. The V gene's germline CDR1 is SGHTA and CDR2 FQGTGA. The DNA of the CDR3 is TGTGCCAGCAGCTTAGGGCAGTACACCGGGGAGCTGTTTTTT. Its translation: CASSLGQYTGELFF.

There are a few counts of this clone. The rearrangement links TRBV15 to TRBJ2-2, with 10 bases that match TRBD1. V dropped 3 bases and J dropped 4; count of bases not matched to a gene: 14. The germline gives CDR1 LNHNV, CDR2 YYDKDF (reference sequence). The CDR3 contains 19 residues. CDR3 nucleotides: TGTGCCACCAGCAGGGATCCACCGGGACAGGGGATCCTCACCGGGGAGCTGTTTTTT. Encoded protein: CATSRDPPGQGILTGELFF.

This clone was detected once. The chain joins TRBV28 to TRBJ2-2, with 9 bases identical to TRBD1. V shed 8 bases and J 3 bases; nucleotides not matched to a gene: 4. This CDR3 comprises 14 residues. The germline gives CDR1 MDHEN, CDR2 SYDVKM. Written as DNA, the CDR3 is TGTGCCAGCCGCGACAGGGGGGACACCGGGGAGCTGTTTTTT. As protein: CASRDRGDTGELFF.

In DNA form, the CDR3 reads TGTGCCAGCAGGGTCTCTCCTGGGGCCTATGGCTACACCTTC. It specifies CASRVSPGAYGYTF. The gene calls are TRBV6-5 and TRBJ1-2; possible D gene TRBD1, 5 bases. Deletions cut 6 bases from V and 4 bases from J, with 15 bases between. The germline CDR1 and CDR2 sequences are MNHEY and SVGAGI. The CDR3 sequence is 14 residues long.